These 12 T cell receptor beta chains came from one sample sequenced in a study of regulatory T cells in long-lasting Graves disease. Time point indicated: newly diagnosed GD, antithyroid drugs for less than 3 months. The TCR library used RNA extracted from PBMCs. Both iRepertoire HTBI primers and Arm-PCR of CDR3 regions were used to build the TCR beta libraries. TCRdb reprocessed the multiplex PCR reads via MiXCR and lists one record per CDR3 protein. Here the sample spans more than 300,000 distinct CDR3 sequences, around 16% being singletons. The source was peripheral blood mononuclear cells (PBMCs), collected at new diagnosis, from a patient treated with antithyroid drugs. All receptors derive from a female donor with Graves disease.

Concerning this clonotype: This may be a read error, as it is one base from a much larger clone. V usage is TRBV10-3 and J usage is TRBJ1-1; D is uncertain. CDR3 length: 15 residues. V shed 0 bases and J shed 5 bases, with 13 bases lying between them. The germline gives CDR1 ENHRY, CDR2 SYGVKD. The CDR3 DNA sequence: TGTGCCATCAGTGAGTCAGGCATTGCCAATACTGAAGCTTTCTTT. As protein: CAISESGIANTEAFF.

This clonotype was detected a few times. The chain employs TRBV12-3 or TRBV12-4 and TRBJ2-3; D is uncertain. Trimming removed 4 bases at V and 9 bases at J, with 8 bases between. CDR3 length: 11 residues. CDR3 DNA: TGTGCCAGCAGTTCCCCTGGGACGCAGTATTTT. Protein sequence: CASSSPGTQYF.

This clonotype was recorded many times. In nucleotides, the CDR3 is TGCAGTGCTAGGGACCTAGCCGACTACACCGGGGAGCTGTTTTTT. Protein product: CSARDLADYTGELFF. This chain joins TRBV20-1 and TRBJ2-2, with D possibly matching TRBD2 (5 bases). The germline V gene encodes CDR1 DFQATT and CDR2 SNEGSKA (reference sequence). The CDR3 spans 15 residues. V was cut by 3 bases and J by 3 bases, with 14 bases left in between.

This clonotype has more than one count but fewer than ten. The rearrangement links TRBV29-1 to TRBJ1-2; D uncertain. Germline V lookup: CDR1 SQVTM, CDR2 ANQGSEA. Trimming removed 3 bases at V and 0 bases at J, with 8 bases between. The CDR3 has 13 residues. CDR3 sequence: CSVDTSSNYGYTF. CDR3 bases: TGCAGCGTTGACACCTCCTCTAACTATGGCTACACCTTC.

The sample holds a few counts of this clonotype. The rearrangement joins TRBV24-1 to TRBJ2-2; 9 positions agree with TRBD2. V lost 4 bases to trimming and J lost 6 bases; unmatched junction nucleotides: 2. This CDR3 has 14 residues. Germline V gene lookup returns CDR1 KGHDR and CDR2 SFDVKD. The CDR3 spells CATSERTSAGELFF. The CDR3 DNA reads as TGTGCCACCAGTGAGCGGACTAGCGCCGGGGAGCTGTTTTTT.

This clonotype came up many times. V is TRBV2 and J is TRBJ2-1; 13 bases match TRBD2. Looked up from germline, CDR1 is SNHLY and CDR2 is FYNNEI. This CDR3 has 16 residues. Trimming at V came to 6 bases and at J to 4 bases, leaving 6 bases not matched to a gene. The CDR3: CASSPELAGGYNEQFF. In DNA form, the CDR3 reads TGTGCCAGCAGCCCCGAACTAGCGGGGGGGTACAATGAGCAGTTCTTC.

In this sample, this clonotype turned up a few times. The chain carries TRBV19 and TRBJ1-6, with D tentatively TRBD1 (5 bases). Germline lookup yields CDR1 LNHDA and CDR2 SQIVND (reference sequence). The length of the CDR3 is 14 residues. Between the trimmed V and J ends, which lost 10 bases and 6 bases, there was a span of 16 bases. CDR3 loop: CATRLGGVNSPLHF. The CDR3 DNA reads TGTGCCACCCGGCTGGGGGGGGTTAATTCACCCCTCCACTTT.

J is TRBJ2-2 and V is TRBV7-3; unclear D gene. CDR3 length: 14 residues. Germline CDR1 SGHTA, CDR2 FQGTGA. Trimming removed 3 bases at V and 2 bases at J, with 7 bases between. CDR3 sequence: CASSFDHNTGELFF. The CDR3 DNA reads TGTGCCAGCAGCTTCGACCACAACACCGGGGAGCTGTTTTTT.

In this sample, this clonotype turned up many times. The rearrangement links TRBV9 to TRBJ2-1; weak D call: TRBD1 (7 bases). The CDR3 has 14 amino acids. In germline, CDR1 is SGDLS, CDR2 YYNGEE. The germline V and J ends were trimmed by 8 bases and 5 bases, with 17 bases remaining between them. CDR3 region: CASQDYQGDNEQFF. For the CDR3, the DNA is TGTGCCAGTCAGGACTATCAGGGGGACAATGAGCAGTTCTTC. Full variable domain (outside the CDR3, taken from reference TRBV9 and TRBJ2-1): DSGVTQTPKHLITATGQRVTLRCSPRSGDLSVYWYQQSLDQGLQFLIQYYNGEERAKGNILERFSAQQFPDLHSELNLSSLELGDSALYFCASQDYQGDNEQFFGPGTRLTVL.

On this clonotype itself: One end of the junction does not line up with germline, which may come from a read error. The chain joins TRBV7-2 to TRBJ2-7; D assignment may be TRBD1 or TRBD2 (5 bases each). Germline lookup yields CDR1 SGHTA and CDR2 FQGNSA. CDR3 size: 14 residues. CDR3 bases: TGTGCCAGCAGCCGTGGGACGGCGCCCTACGAGCAGTGCTTC. It translates to CASSRGTAPYEQCF.

The V gene is TRBV12-3 or TRBV12-4, the J gene TRBJ2-6; tentatively, D is TRBD1 or TRBD2 (5 bases each). CDR3 length: 17 amino acids. Trimming stripped 3 bases from V and 0 bases from J, with 12 bases between. The CDR3 nucleotides are TGTGCCAGCAGTTTCTCTTCTGGGGGCTCTGGGGCCAACGTCCTGACTTTC. It is translated as CASSFSSGGSGANVLTF.

Regarding this clonotype: One junction end does not reproduce the germline sequence, and a read error may be involved. The V and J genes are TRBV28 and TRBJ2-4; D might be TRBD1 (6 bases). The CDR3 consists of 12 residues. Germline V CDR1 and CDR2: MDHEN, SYDVKM. CDR3 residues: CASIRSAVDRPF. In DNA, the CDR3 is TGTGCCAGCATCCGATCAGCGGTAGACAGGCCTTTC.